Below are 10 T cell receptor beta chains sequenced from a single sample in a study of T cell clonotyping in hematopoietic cell transplantation. TCRdb's table, derived via immunoSEQ multiplex PCR, lists solely in-frame clones and lacks some. Of under 45,000 clones listed, 85% to 95% were seen once; the top ten hold about 1.6%. Sample time point: recipient sample about 28 days before transplant, after cytoreduction. The sample consisted of peripheral blood mononuclear cells, taken before stem cell transplant. All receptors come from a man between 35 and 55 years old with chronic myeloid leukemia. Some clones in this sample may be carry-over from other donors' samples.

The rearrangement uses TRBV6-1 and TRBJ1-2; D unclear. V was shortened by 4 bases and J by 0 bases, with 21 bases between the two germline ends. The germline CDR1 and CDR2 sequences are MNHNS and SASEGT. The CDR3 contains 18 residues. The CDR3 DNA follows: TGTGCCAGCAGTGGACTCGGGAACCTAGCAACCGCTAACTATGGCTACACCTTC. Amino acids: CASSGLGNLATANYGYTF.

The chain is built from TRBV6-6 and TRBJ1-5, with no clear D. Trimming removed 7 bases from V and 0 bases from J, with 10 bases in between. Germline V gene lookup returns CDR1 MNHNY and CDR2 SVGAGI (reference sequence). The CDR3 sequence is 14 residues long. As DNA, the CDR3 is TGTGCCAGCAAGGGAGAATATAGCAATCAGCCCCAGCATTTT. It encodes CASKGEYSNQPQHF.

The chain carries TRBV29-1 and TRBJ1-2, with TRBD1 identical over 8 bases. The V gene's germline CDR1 is SQVTM and CDR2 ANQGSEA. The CDR3 contains 13 residues. The V gene end was trimmed by 4 bases and the J gene end by 4 bases; junction bases not matched to a gene: 5. The CDR3 loop reads CSVGTGPGYGYTF. The CDR3 DNA is TGCAGCGTTGGGACAGGGCCGGGCTATGGCTACACCTTC.

CDR3 region: CASSRDRGIGYTF. For the CDR3, the DNA is TGTGCCAGCAGCCGGGACAGGGGTATAGGCTACACCTTC. This sequence joins TRBV11-3 and TRBJ1-2; 10 bases are shared with TRBD1. Germline V lookup: CDR1 SGHNT, CDR2 YENEEA. The J segment lost 8 bases and the V segment lost 5 bases, leaving 5 bases of the junction unmatched. This CDR3 has 13 residues.

The gene calls are TRBV28 and TRBJ1-2; possible D gene TRBD1, 5 bases. The CDR3 loop spans 12 amino acids. From germline, CDR1 is MDHEN and CDR2 SYDVKM. Trimming left V 5 bases short and J 7 bases short, with 11 bases between. Here the CDR3 reads CASSPAGLGYTF. CDR3 nucleotide sequence: TGTGCCAGCAGTCCTGCAGGGCTTGGCTACACCTTC.

This clone showed up just once. The rearrangement uses TRBV29-1 and TRBJ1-1, with 10 bases identical to TRBD1. Germline V lookup: CDR1 SQVTM, CDR2 ANQGSEA. The trim removed 6 bases at V and 3 bases at J, leaving 7 bases unmatched. The CDR3 runs to 14 residues. The CDR3 DNA sequence: TGCAGCGTCGAGGGGGACAGGGGAGACACTGAAGCTTTCTTT. It specifies CSVEGDRGDTEAFF.

This clone was found once. CDR3 coding DNA: TGTGCCAGCAGCCCAACTTTTCAGGATGGCTACACCTTC. Its translation is CASSPTFQDGYTF. The chain joins TRBV6-5 to TRBJ1-2, with no clear D. The CDR3 extends over 13 amino acids. The V gene's germline CDR1 is MNHEY and CDR2 SVGAGI. Trimming stripped 6 bases from V and 6 bases from J, with 14 bases between.

The rearrangement uses TRBV4-1 and TRBJ1-1, with D hard to call. The germline V and J ends were trimmed by 4 bases and 5 bases, with 11 bases remaining between them. The germline V gene encodes CDR1 MGHRA and CDR2 YSYEKL. The CDR3 runs 13 residues. The CDR3 spells CASSLYSGTEAFF. In nucleotides, the CDR3 is TGCGCCAGCAGCCTATACTCGGGAACTGAAGCTTTCTTT.

The rearrangement joins TRBV30 to TRBJ2-7, with 7 bases fitting TRBD2. V lost 2 bases and J lost 6; bases outside the gene matches: 10. The CDR3 runs to 14 residues. Germline V lookup: CDR1 GTSNPN, CDR2 SVGIG (reference sequence). The CDR3: CAWSKGGVGIEQYF. The CDR3 region has the DNA TGTGCCTGGAGTAAGGGAGGGGTAGGGATCGAGCAGTACTTC.

This rearrangement joins TRBV7-2 to TRBJ2-7, with D unresolved. The V end lost 2 bases, the J end lost 0 bases, and 5 bases lay between the germline ends. The CDR3 is 13 residues long. Germline CDR1 and CDR2: SGHTA and FQGNSA. The DNA for the CDR3 is TGTGCCAGCAGCTTAAACCCCTCCTACGAGCAGTACTTC. Its translation is CASSLNPSYEQYF.